Listed below are T cell receptor beta chains from one sample, sequenced in a study of T cells after yellow fever vaccination. TCRdb re-derived calls from the 5' RACE reads in MiXCR, one entry per CDR3 protein. The table lists 500,000 to 650,000 distinct CDR3 sequences, roughly 12% of them singletons. The material was PBMCs, obtained on the day of the yellow fever booster vaccination. The receptors shown here come from a man aged 25-45 years who received the YFV17D yellow fever vaccine. Both conserved end residues are part of each CDR3. D genes are given only for firm matches. Not every row has a clone size; where given, it reads once, few, many or a size class.

d_call,v_call,j_call,clone_size,cdr3_nt,cdr3_aa
-,TRBV20-1,TRBJ2-1,few,TGCAGTGCTAGAGATCCGACAGCGTCCCTTAATGAGCAGTTCTTC,CSARDPTASLNEQFF
TRBD2,TRBV3-1,TRBJ2-2,-,TGTGCCAGCAGCCTCGGACTAGCGGGACCCAACACCGGGGAGCTGTTTTTT,CASSLGLAGPNTGELFF
-,TRBV5-6,TRBJ2-2,few,TGTGCCAGCAGCTTCAGGCCCCTGGCCGGGGAGCTGTTTTTT,CASSFRPLAGELFF
-,TRBV20-1,TRBJ2-3,few,TGCAGTGCCACTCCCTTAGACACCACAGATCCCGCCACAGATACGCAGTATTTT,CSATPLDTTDPATDTQYF
TRBD2,TRBV5-5,TRBJ2-1,few,TGTGCCAGCAGCTTGAAACTAGCGGCCTACAATGAGCAGTTCTTC,CASSLKLAAYNEQFF
-,TRBV19,TRBJ2-5,-,TGTGCCAGTAGTACCCGAGGGTTACAAGAGACCCAGTACTTC,CASSTRGLQETQYF
TRBD1,TRBV7-2,TRBJ1-6,-,TGTGCCAGCAGCTTACCAGGGGGAAGGGGGGACTCACCCCTCCACTTT,CASSLPGGRGDSPLHF
-,TRBV20-1,TRBJ1-5,-,TGCAGTGTAACAGGGCCGAGGGGGCCCCAGCATTTT,CSVTGPRGPQHF
-,TRBV10-3,TRBJ2-1,few,TGTGCCACGCTGAAGATGACAGGGACCTCGGGACTAGGAAATGAGCAGTTCTTC,CATLKMTGTSGLGNEQFF
-,TRBV6-1,TRBJ2-7,few,TGTGCCAGCAACCCCTCGGGACCGTCCTACGAGCAGTACTTC,CASNPSGPSYEQYF
TRBD1,TRBV10-3,TRBJ2-5,-,TGTGCCACTGTGCCCGGGACAGGCCAAGAGACCCAGTACTTC,CATVPGTGQETQYF
TRBD1,TRBV2,TRBJ2-5,-,TGTGCCAGCGGGACAGGGGAGACCCAGTACTTC,CASGTGETQYF
TRBD1,TRBV5-6,TRBJ1-5,-,TGTGCCAGCAGCCTGACAGGGGTGGGTCAGCCCCAGCATTTT,CASSLTGVGQPQHF
-,TRBV20-1,TRBJ2-3,few,TGCAGTGCTAGATCAGGGAATACGCAGTATTTT,CSARSGNTQYF
-,TRBV5-1,TRBJ2-7,-,TGCGCCAGCAGCTTGCGAGAGGATACGAACTCCTACGAGCAGTACTTC,CASSLREDTNSYEQYF
-,TRBV11-2,TRBJ2-1,-,TGTGCCAGCAGTCTAGCGCCTACTGTCAATGAGCAGTTCTTC,CASSLAPTVNEQFF
-,TRBV19,TRBJ2-1,few,TGTGCCAGCGGCCCGGCAGGGCTCAGAGGGAATGAGCAGTTCTTC,CASGPAGLRGNEQFF
-,TRBV4-2,TRBJ2-5,-,TGTGCCAGCAGCCAAGGTATCTTCCGGAGTCAGAATATGGAGACCCAGTACTTC,CASSQGIFRSQNMETQYF
-,TRBV25-1,TRBJ1-4,few,TGTGCCAGCAGTGACCCCGGGACTCTTAATGAAAAACTGTTTTTT,CASSDPGTLNEKLFF
-,TRBV20-1,TRBJ1-3,-,TGCAGTGCTAGTGCGGGGGGCTCTGGAAACACCATATATTTT,CSASAGGSGNTIYF
-,TRBV3-1,TRBJ2-3,-,TGTGCCAGCAGCCAAGCTAGGTATTCGCAGTATTTT,CASSQARYSQYF
-,TRBV7-6,TRBJ2-3,once,TGTGCCAGCAGCTTGGGGGCGGGAGTTGACACAGATACGCAGTATTTT,CASSLGAGVDTDTQYF
-,TRBV5-1,TRBJ2-5,-,TGCGCCAGCAGCTTGAGAGGGGCGTCCCCTACTACGACCCAGTACTTC,CASSLRGASPTTTQYF
TRBD2,TRBV9,TRBJ2-3,few,TGTGCCAGCAGCGTAAGTAGGGGACTAGCGGGAACTCGAGATACGCAGTATTTT,CASSVSRGLAGTRDTQYF
-,TRBV29-1,TRBJ2-2,few,TGCAGCGTTAACCATTTGACAGGGAACACCGGGGAGCTGTTTTTT,CSVNHLTGNTGELFF
-,TRBV25-1,TRBJ2-7,-,TGTGCCAGCAGTGAATTACACGAGCAGTACTTC,CASSELHEQYF
-,TRBV20-1,TRBJ2-1,many,TGCAGTGCTAGAGATCTGACTTTCGTTTCCAATGAGCAGTTCTTC,CSARDLTFVSNEQFF
-,TRBV5-1,TRBJ2-7,-,TGCGCCAGCAGCGGTGCCTCGGACGGAACCTACGAGCAGTACTTC,CASSGASDGTYEQYF
-,TRBV19,TRBJ2-7,few,TGTGCCAGTAGTATGTGGCCCTACGAGCAGTACTTC,CASSMWPYEQYF
-,TRBV14,TRBJ2-1,many,TGTGCCAGCAGCCAAGAAGGAAGCTACAATGAGCAGTTCTTC,CASSQEGSYNEQFF
TRBD1,TRBV5-4,TRBJ2-5,-,TGTGCCAGCAGCTTGGGACGACAGGGTTTTGCGGAGACCCAGTACTTC,CASSLGRQGFAETQYF
TRBD2,TRBV4-2,TRBJ2-5,-,TGTGCCAGCAGCCAAGTTACTAGCGGGAATGCCCGGGAGACCCAGTACTTC,CASSQVTSGNARETQYF
TRBD2,TRBV20-1,TRBJ2-1,few,TGCAGTGCTAGGTCGCTGAGTAGCGGGTTTCGGAATGAGCAGTTCTTC,CSARSLSSGFRNEQFF
-,TRBV5-1,TRBJ2-2,-,TGCGCCAGCAGCTTAAGGGGACAATCTAACACCGGGGAGCTGTTTTTT,CASSLRGQSNTGELFF
-,TRBV15,TRBJ1-5,-,TGTGCCACCGGAGGGGCCCCCAATCAGCCCCAGCATTTT,CATGGAPNQPQHF
TRBD2,TRBV14,TRBJ2-3,few,TGTGCCAGCAGCCACGCGACCGTACTAGCGGGAGTTCTGGATACGCAGTATTTT,CASSHATVLAGVLDTQYF
-,TRBV6-2/TRBV6-3,TRBJ2-5,few,TGTGCCAGCGGGCCAGGGGAAGAGACCCAGTACTTC,CASGPGEETQYF
-,TRBV20-1,TRBJ2-7,-,TGCAGTGAATCCGAGCAGTACTTC,CSESEQYF
TRBD1,TRBV20-1,TRBJ2-1,-,TGCAGTGCCCAGCGGGCAGGGGGCGATGAGCAGTTCTTC,CSAQRAGGDEQFF
-,TRBV4-2,TRBJ2-6,once,TGTGCCAGCAGCCAATCGGGTTCTGGGGCCAACGTCCTGACTTTC,CASSQSGSGANVLTF
-,TRBV15,TRBJ2-5,few,TGTGCCACCAGCAGAGAGGAAGTATCGACCCAGTACTTC,CATSREEVSTQYF
-,TRBV10-3,TRBJ2-4,few,TGTGCCATCAGTGATAGCGTTCTAGCCAAAAACATTCAGTACTTC,CAISDSVLAKNIQYF
TRBD2,TRBV12-3/TRBV12-4,TRBJ2-2,few,TGTGCCAACGAGACCTTCCCAAGCGGGATGCCGAACACCGGGGAGCTGTTTTTT,CANETFPSGMPNTGELFF
-,TRBV6-1,TRBJ2-2,few,TGTGCCAGCAGTGAAAGCGGAACCTTCACCGGGGAGCTGTTTTTT,CASSESGTFTGELFF
-,TRBV28,TRBJ2-5,-,TGTGCCAGCGGTTGGAGAATCCAAGAGACCCAGTACTTC,CASGWRIQETQYF
-,TRBV12-3/TRBV12-4,TRBJ2-2,many,TGTGCCAGCAGTTTAGGACTATCAAACACCGGGGAGCTGTTTTTT,CASSLGLSNTGELFF
TRBD2,TRBV7-9,TRBJ2-1,many,TGTGCCAGCAGCCCGAATCTCAGCGGGAAGAATGAGCAGTTCTTC,CASSPNLSGKNEQFF
-,TRBV7-9,TRBJ1-4,few,TGTGCCAGCGGTCTAGCGGGCAGTGAAAAACTGTTTTTT,CASGLAGSEKLFF
TRBD1,TRBV5-1,TRBJ1-5,few,TGCGCCAGCAGCTTGAATCCGGGACAGGGCAATCAGCCCCAGCATTTT,CASSLNPGQGNQPQHF
TRBD1,TRBV7-2,TRBJ1-2,-,TGTGCCAGCAGCAGGGACAGGGTAACCGCTGGTTATGGCTACACCTTC,CASSRDRVTAGYGYTF
-,TRBV21-1,TRBJ2-3,many,TGTGCCAGCAGCCCGACGAGGGTCAGACACACAGATACGCAGTATTTT,CASSPTRVRHTDTQYF
TRBD2,TRBV12-3/TRBV12-4,TRBJ2-7,-,TGTGCCAGCCATTTAGGGACTAGCGGCCCCCACGAGCAGTACTTC,CASHLGTSGPHEQYF